The T cell receptor (beta chain) described here comes from a study of tumor and adjacent non-tumor tissue in lung cancer. Findings of the study overall: Significantly higher TCR diversity was found in tumor than normal lung. Top 100 clones took a larger repertoire share in normal lung. Shorter survival was associated with higher TCR diversity in tumors.

Per the germline V gene, CDR1 is SGHDT and CDR2 is YYEEEE. The CDR3 has 15 amino acids. A modified ARM-PCR protocol with three rounds of nested PCR amplified TCRbeta. TCRdb called the multiplex PCR reads again in MiXCR, with one record for every CDR3 protein. The sample holds 130,000 or so distinct CDR3 sequences; approximately 71% are singletons and the top ten take around 13%. The template was RNA from unsorted bulk tissue. Newly diagnosed lung cancer patients had thoracic surgery in China, August–late 2014, without prior chemotherapy. With regard to this clonotype: As yet, its antigen is unknown. One junction end disagrees with the germline gene, perhaps due to a read error.

This chain connects TRBV5-6 to TRBJ2-7; D is possibly TRBD2 (6 bases). The sequence was obtained from a man aged 25 to 40 with non-small cell lung cancer. Source material: lung tumor tissue. CDR3: CDSIPVGGGSYEQYF. The DNA of the CDR3 is TGTGACAGCATCCCAGTGGGGGGAGGCTCCTACGAGCAGTACTTC.